Listed here is a single T cell receptor beta chain. This sample is drawn from a study of T cells in Graves' hyperthyroidism and ophthalmopathy. Looking at the study overall: Staff took peripheral blood when the initial diagnosis was made, before any treatment began.

Regions amplified from RNA transcripts were the TCR beta CDR3 regions. HTBI primers were employed in a first-round RT-PCR of the TCR CDR3. In TCRdb, the multiplex PCR reads were re-called with MiXCR into one record per CDR3 protein. The sample shows around 440,000 distinct CDR3 sequences, more than 15% of them seen only once. It was uncontrolled infection, other autoimmune disease, pregnancy or lactation that excluded patients. Germline-derived CDR1 and CDR2 are SGHRS and YFSETQ. Trimming removed 4 bases from V and 1 base from J, with 18 bases in between. The CDR3 runs 18 residues. Sequencing was done on a sample of blood. This TCR derives from a woman between 18 and 29 years old with Graves' hyperthyroidism. This chain joins TRBV5-1 and TRBJ2-6; tentatively, D is TRBD1 or TRBD2 (5 bases each). The CDR3 loop reads CASSPVGSSGSGANVLTF. In nucleotides, the CDR3 is TGCGCCAGCAGCCCCGTGGGGAGTTCAGGGTCTGGGGCCAACGTCCTGACTTTC.